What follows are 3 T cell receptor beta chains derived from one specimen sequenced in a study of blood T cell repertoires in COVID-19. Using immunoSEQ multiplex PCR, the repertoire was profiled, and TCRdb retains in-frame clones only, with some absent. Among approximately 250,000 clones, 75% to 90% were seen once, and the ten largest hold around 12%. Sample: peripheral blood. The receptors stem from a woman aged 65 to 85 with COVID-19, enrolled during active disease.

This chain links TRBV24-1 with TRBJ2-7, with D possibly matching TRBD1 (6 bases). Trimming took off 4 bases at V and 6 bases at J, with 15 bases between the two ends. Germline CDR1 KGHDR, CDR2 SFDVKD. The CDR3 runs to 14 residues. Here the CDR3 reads CATSDAKQGPEQYF. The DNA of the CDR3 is TGTGCCACCAGTGACGCCAAACAGGGCCCCGAGCAGTACTTC.

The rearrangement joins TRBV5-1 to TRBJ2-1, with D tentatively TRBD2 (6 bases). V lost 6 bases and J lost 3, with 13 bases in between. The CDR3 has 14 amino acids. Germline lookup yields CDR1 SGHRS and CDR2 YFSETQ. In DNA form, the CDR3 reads TGCGCCAGCACCACTGGGACTTACTACAATGAGCAGTTCTTC. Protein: CASTTGTYYNEQFF.

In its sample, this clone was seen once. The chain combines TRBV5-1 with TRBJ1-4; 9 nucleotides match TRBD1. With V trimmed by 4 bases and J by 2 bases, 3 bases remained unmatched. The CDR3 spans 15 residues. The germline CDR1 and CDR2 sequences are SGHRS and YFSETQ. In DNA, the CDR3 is TGCGCCAGCAGCGTAACAGGGGGCACTAATGAAAAACTGTTTTTT. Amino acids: CASSVTGGTNEKLFF.